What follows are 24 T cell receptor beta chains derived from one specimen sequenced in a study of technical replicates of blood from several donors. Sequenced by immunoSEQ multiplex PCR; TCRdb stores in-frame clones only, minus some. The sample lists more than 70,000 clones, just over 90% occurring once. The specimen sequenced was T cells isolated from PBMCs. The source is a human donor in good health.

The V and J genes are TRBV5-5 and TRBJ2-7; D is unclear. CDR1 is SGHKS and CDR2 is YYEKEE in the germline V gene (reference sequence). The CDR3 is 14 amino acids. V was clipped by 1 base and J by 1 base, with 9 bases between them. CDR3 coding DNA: TGTGCCAGCAGCTTGAACAGCCTTTCCTACGAGCAGTACTTC. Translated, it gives CASSLNSLSYEQYF.

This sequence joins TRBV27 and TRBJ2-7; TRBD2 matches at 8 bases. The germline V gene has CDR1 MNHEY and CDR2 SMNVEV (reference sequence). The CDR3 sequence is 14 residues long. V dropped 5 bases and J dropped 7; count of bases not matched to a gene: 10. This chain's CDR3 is CASSQGSSGVEQYF. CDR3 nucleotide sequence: TGTGCCAGCAGTCAGGGGAGTAGCGGGGTTGAGCAGTACTTC.

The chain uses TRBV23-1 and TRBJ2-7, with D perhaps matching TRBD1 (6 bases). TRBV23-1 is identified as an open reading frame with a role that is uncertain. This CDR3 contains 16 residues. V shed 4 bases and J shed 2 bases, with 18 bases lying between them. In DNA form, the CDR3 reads TGCGCCAGCAGTCGCTCCCCTGGGGACACCACCTACGAGCAGTACTTC. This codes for CASSRSPGDTTYEQYF.

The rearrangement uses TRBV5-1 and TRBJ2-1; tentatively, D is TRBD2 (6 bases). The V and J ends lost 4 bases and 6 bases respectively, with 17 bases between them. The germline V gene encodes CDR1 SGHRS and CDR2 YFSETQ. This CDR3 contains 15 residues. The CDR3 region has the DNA TGCGCCAGCAGCGTCCTGGAGCGGGCGATCAATGAGCAGTTCTTC. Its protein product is CASSVLERAINEQFF.

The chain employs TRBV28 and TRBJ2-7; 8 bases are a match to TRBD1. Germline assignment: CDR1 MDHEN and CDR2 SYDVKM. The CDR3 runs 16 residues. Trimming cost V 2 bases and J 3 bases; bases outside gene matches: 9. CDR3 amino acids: CASSLPPGQGGYEQYF. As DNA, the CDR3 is TGTGCCAGCAGTTTACCCCCTGGACAGGGCGGCTACGAGCAGTACTTC.

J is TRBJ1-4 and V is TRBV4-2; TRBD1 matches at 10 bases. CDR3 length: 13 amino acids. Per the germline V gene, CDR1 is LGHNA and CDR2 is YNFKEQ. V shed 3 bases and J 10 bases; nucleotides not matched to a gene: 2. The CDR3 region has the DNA TGTGCCAGCAGCCAGGGGACAGGGGTAAAACTGTTTTTT. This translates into CASSQGTGVKLFF.

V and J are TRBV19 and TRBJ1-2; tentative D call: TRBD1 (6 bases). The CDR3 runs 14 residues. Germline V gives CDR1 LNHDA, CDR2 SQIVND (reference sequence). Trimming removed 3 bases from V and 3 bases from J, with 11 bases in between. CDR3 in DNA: TGTGCCAGTAGTATGAGAACAGGGCACTATGGCTACACCTTC. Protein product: CASSMRTGHYGYTF.

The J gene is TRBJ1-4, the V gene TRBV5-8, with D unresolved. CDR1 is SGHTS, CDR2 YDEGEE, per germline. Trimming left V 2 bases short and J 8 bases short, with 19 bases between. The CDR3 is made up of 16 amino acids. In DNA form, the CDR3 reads TGTGCCAGCAGCTTTAGGTTGGTCAGCCTGGGCGAAAAACTGTTTTTT. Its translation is CASSFRLVSLGEKLFF.

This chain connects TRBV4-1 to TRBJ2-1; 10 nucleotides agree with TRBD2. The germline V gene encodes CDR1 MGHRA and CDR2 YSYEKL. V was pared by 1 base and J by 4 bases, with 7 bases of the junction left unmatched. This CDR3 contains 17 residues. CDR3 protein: CASSQVPLAGPYNEQFF. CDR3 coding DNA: TGCGCCAGCAGCCAAGTCCCACTAGCGGGGCCATACAATGAGCAGTTCTTC.

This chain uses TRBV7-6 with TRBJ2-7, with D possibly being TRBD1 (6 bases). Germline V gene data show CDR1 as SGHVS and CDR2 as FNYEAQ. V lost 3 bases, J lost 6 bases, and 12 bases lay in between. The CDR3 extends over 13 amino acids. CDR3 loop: CASSLAGAGEQYF. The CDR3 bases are TGTGCCAGCAGCTTGGCAGGGGCGGGCGAGCAGTACTTC.

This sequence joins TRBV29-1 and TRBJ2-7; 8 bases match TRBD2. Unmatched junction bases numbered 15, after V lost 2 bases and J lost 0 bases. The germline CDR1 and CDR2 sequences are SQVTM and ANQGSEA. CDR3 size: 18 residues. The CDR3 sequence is CSVEIEPLAETLSYEQYF. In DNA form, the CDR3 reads TGCAGCGTTGAAATCGAGCCACTAGCGGAAACACTCTCCTACGAGCAGTACTTC.

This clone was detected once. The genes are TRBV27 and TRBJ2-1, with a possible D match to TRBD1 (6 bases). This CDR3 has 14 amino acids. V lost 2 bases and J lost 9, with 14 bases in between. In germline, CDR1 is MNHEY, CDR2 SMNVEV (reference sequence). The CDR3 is CASSLAHQGSEQFF. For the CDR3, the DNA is TGTGCCAGCAGTTTAGCCCACCAGGGGAGTGAGCAGTTCTTC.

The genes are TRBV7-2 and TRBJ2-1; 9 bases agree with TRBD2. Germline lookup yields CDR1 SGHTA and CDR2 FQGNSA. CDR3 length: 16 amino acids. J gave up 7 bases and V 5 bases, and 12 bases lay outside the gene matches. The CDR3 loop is CASSPDVASGKNEQFF. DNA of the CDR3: TGTGCCAGCAGCCCTGACGTGGCTAGCGGGAAGAATGAGCAGTTCTTC.

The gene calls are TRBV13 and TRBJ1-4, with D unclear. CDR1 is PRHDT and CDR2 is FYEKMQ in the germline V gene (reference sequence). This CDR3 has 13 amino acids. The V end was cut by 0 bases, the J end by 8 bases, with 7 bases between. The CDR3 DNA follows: TGTGCCAGCAGCTTAGGAGCGGTGGAAAAACTGTTTTTT. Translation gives CASSLGAVEKLFF.

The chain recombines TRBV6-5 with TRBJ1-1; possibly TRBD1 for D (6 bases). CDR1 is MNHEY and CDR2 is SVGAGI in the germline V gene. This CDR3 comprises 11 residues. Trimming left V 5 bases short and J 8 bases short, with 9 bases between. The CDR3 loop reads CASSKGQEAFF. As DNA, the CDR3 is TGTGCCAGCAGTAAGGGACAAGAAGCTTTCTTT.

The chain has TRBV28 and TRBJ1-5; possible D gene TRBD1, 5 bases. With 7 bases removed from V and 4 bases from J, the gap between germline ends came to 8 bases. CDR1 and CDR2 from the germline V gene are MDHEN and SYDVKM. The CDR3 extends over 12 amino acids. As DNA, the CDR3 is TGTGCCAGCACCCAGGGAAATCAGCCCCAGCATTTT. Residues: CASTQGNQPQHF.

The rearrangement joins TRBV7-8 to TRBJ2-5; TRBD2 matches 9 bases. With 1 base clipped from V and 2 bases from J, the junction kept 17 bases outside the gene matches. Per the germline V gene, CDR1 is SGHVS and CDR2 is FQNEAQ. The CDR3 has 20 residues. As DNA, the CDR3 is TGTGCCAGCAGCTTAGTTTGGAGCGGGGGGCCCCGGGGCGGACAAGAGACCCAGTACTTC. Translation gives CASSLVWSGGPRGGQETQYF.

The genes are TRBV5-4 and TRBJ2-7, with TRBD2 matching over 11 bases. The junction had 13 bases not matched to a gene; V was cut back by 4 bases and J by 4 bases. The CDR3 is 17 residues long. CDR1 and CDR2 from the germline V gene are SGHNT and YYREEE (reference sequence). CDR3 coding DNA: TGTGCCAGCAGCCGATTGTCTTCCGGGACTAGCGGATACGAGCAGTACTTC. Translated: CASSRLSSGTSGYEQYF.

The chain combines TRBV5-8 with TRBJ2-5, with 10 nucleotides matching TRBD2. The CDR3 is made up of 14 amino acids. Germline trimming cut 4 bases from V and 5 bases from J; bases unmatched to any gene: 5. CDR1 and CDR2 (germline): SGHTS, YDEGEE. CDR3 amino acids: CASSQLAGYETQYF. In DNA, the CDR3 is TGTGCCAGCAGCCAACTAGCGGGATACGAGACCCAGTACTTC.

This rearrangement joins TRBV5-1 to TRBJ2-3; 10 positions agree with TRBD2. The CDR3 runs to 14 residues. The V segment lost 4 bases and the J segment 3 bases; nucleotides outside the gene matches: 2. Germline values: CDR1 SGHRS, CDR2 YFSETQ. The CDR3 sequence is CASSVGLATDTQYF. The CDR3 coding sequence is TGCGCCAGCAGCGTGGGACTAGCGACAGATACGCAGTATTTT. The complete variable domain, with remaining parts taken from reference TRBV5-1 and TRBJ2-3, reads KAGVTQTPRYLIKTRGQQVTLSCSPISGHRSVSWYQQTPGQGLQFLFEYFSETQRNKGNFPGRFSGRQFSNSRSEMNVSTLELGDSALYLCASSVGLATDTQYFGPGTRLTVL.

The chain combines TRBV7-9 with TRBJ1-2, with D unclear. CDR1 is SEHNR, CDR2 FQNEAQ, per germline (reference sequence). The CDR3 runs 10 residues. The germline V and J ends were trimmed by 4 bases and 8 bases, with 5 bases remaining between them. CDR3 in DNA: TGTGCCAGCAGCTCAACAGGCTACACCTTC. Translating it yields CASSSTGYTF.

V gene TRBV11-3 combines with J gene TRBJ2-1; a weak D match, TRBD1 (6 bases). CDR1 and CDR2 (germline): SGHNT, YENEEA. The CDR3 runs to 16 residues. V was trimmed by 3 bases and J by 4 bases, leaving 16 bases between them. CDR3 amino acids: CASSFSLWGQYNEQFF. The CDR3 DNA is TGTGCCAGCAGCTTCTCACTATGGGGGCAGTACAATGAGCAGTTCTTC.

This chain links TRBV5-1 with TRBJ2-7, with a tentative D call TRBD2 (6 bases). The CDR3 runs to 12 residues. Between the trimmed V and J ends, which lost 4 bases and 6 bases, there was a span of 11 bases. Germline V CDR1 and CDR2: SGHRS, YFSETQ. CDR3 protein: CASSGGTGEQYF. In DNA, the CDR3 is TGCGCCAGCAGCGGGGGGACGGGCGAGCAGTACTTC.

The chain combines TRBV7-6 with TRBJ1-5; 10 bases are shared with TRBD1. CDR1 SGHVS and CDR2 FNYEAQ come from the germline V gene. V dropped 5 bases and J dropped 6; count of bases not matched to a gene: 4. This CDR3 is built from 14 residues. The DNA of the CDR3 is TGTGCCAGCAGCCCCGGACAGGGGGGTCAGCCCCAGCATTTT. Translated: CASSPGQGGQPQHF.